These 10 T cell receptor beta chains came from one sample sequenced in a study of CD8 T cells in ankylosing spondylitis. Findings of the study overall: A TCR beta motif of seven or eight highly homologous variants appeared characteristic of ankylosing spondylitis blood.

No antigen is known for these receptors. TCRdb independently ran MiXCR on the 5' RACE reads; one entry per CDR3 protein. The sample records roughly 400,000 distinct CDR3 sequences, 20% to 25% being singletons. Source material: blood, either unsorted or a sorted T cell fraction (not recorded which). The receptors stem from a male donor with ankylosing spondylitis.

This clonotype was seen repeatedly, ten times or more. The chain recombines TRBV29-1 with TRBJ2-5; no definite D call. The CDR3 has 12 residues. CDR1 and CDR2 from the germline V gene are SQVTM and ANQGSEA. Trimming shortened V by 2 bases and J by 5 bases, and 9 bases separated the two germline ends. The CDR3 region has the DNA TGCAGCGTTGAATTGGTTAGGGAGACCCAGTACTTC. It yields the protein CSVELVRETQYF. The full variable domain, with the rest looked up from reference TRBV29-1 and TRBJ2-5, is SAVISQKPSRDICQRGTSLTIQCQVDSQVTMMFWYRQQPGQSLTLIATANQGSEATYESGFVIDKFPISRPNLTFSTLTVSNMSPEDSSIYLCSVELVRETQYFGPGTRLLVL.

This clonotype was detected only a few times. The rearrangement uses TRBV5-6 and TRBJ1-1; D not resolved. Looked up from germline, CDR1 is SGHDT and CDR2 is YYEEEE. CDR3 length equals 14 residues. The ends were cut back, 1 base at V and 0 bases at J, with 7 bases in the middle. CDR3 residues: CASSLYSVNTEAFF. The CDR3 DNA follows: TGTGCCAGCAGCTTGTATTCAGTGAACACTGAAGCTTTCTTT.

Details on this clonotype: A clone one base away is much larger, so this may be a read error. The V call is TRBV29-1, the J call TRBJ2-6; D is uncertain. Germline V gene sequence: CDR1 SQVTM, CDR2 ANQGSEA. Trimming removed 4 bases at V and 0 bases at J, with 4 bases between. CDR3 length: 13 amino acids. Here the CDR3 reads CSVGYSGANVLTF. The CDR3 coding sequence is TGCAGCGTTGGGTACTCTGGGGCCAACGTCCTGACTTTC.

This clonotype was detected only a few times. The chain combines TRBV20-1 with TRBJ2-2, with D maybe TRBD2 (5 bases). The V and J ends lost 5 bases and 4 bases respectively, with 26 bases between them. Germline V gene data show CDR1 as DFQATT and CDR2 as SNEGSKA (reference sequence). The CDR3 covers 18 residues. The CDR3 DNA sequence: TGCAGTGCTGCCCGGACGTTCGGGGAAAAGGGCACCACCGGGGAGCTGTTTTTT. Translated, it gives CSAARTFGEKGTTGELFF.

This clonotype was seen a few times. The J gene is TRBJ2-3, the V gene TRBV5-1, with TRBD2 matching 7 bases. The junction had 10 bases not matched to a gene; V was cut back by 4 bases and J by 2 bases. CDR3 size: 16 residues. Germline V gene data show CDR1 as SGHRS and CDR2 as YFSETQ. The CDR3 here is CASSLPRAGTTDTQYF. CDR3 DNA: TGCGCCAGCAGCCTCCCGAGAGCGGGGACCACAGATACGCAGTATTTT.

The chain joins TRBV2 to TRBJ1-3; D is unclear. V lost 11 bases, J lost 1 base, and 12 bases lay in between. The CDR3 is 13 residues long. CDR1 is SNHLY and CDR2 is FYNNEI in the germline V gene. CDR3 nucleotide sequence: TGTGCCCGCTACAGTCGGTCTGGAAACACCATATATTTT. It yields the protein CARYSRSGNTIYF.

The rearrangement links TRBV6-5 to TRBJ1-5, with 9 bases matching TRBD1. Germline CDR1 and CDR2: MNHEY and SVGAGI. This CDR3 comprises 15 residues. V lost 3 bases and J lost 8; bases outside the gene matches: 8. For the CDR3, the DNA is TGTGCCAGCAGTTATGAGGGACAGGGCGTGGAGCCCCAGCATTTT. Amino acids: CASSYEGQGVEPQHF.

This clonotype was detected a few times. CDR3 coding DNA: TGTGCCAGCAGTTACAGTGTTCCCGGGGAAAAACTGTTTTTT. Its protein is CASSYSVPGEKLFF. The J gene is TRBJ1-4, the V gene TRBV12-3 or TRBV12-4, with D unclear. V gave up 4 bases and J gave up 8 bases, with 14 bases separating them. CDR3 size: 14 residues.

V and J are TRBV29-1 and TRBJ1-2, with a possible D match to TRBD1 (5 bases). CDR1 and CDR2 from the germline V gene are SQVTM and ANQGSEA. The CDR3 contains 15 residues. With 0 bases removed from V and 0 bases from J, the gap between germline ends came to 11 bases. This chain's CDR3 is CSVEDRARANYGYTF. CDR3 sequence (DNA): TGCAGCGTTGAAGACAGGGCCCGAGCTAACTATGGCTACACCTTC.

The chain employs TRBV28 and TRBJ1-4; a possible D gene is TRBD1 (5 bases). Germline CDR1 and CDR2: MDHEN and SYDVKM. The CDR3 runs 15 residues. Trimming removed 5 bases at V and 10 bases at J, with 20 bases between. The CDR3 sequence: CASSHLRQMEGKLFF. The CDR3 region has the DNA TGTGCCAGCAGTCACTTGCGACAGATGGAAGGAAAACTGTTTTTT.